The next 6 T cell receptor beta chains were all read from a single sample in a study of cytomegalovirus exposure and HLA in healthy donors. With 60 Vbeta and 13 Jbeta primers, the PCR was carried out. The data were produced by immunoSEQ multiplex PCR, yet TCRdb's version contains in-frame clones alone and is incomplete. The data show around 100,000 clones, about 85% seen once. Sequencing used PBMCs. These receptor sequences come from a man in his thirties or forties in good health and CMV-seronegative.

V usage is TRBV5-1 and J usage is TRBJ1-4; D remains ambiguous. Per germline, CDR1 SGHRS and CDR2 YFSETQ. The CDR3 extends over 15 amino acids. V lost 1 base, J lost 2 bases, and 9 bases lay in between. The CDR3 region is CASSLMRATNEKLFF. The CDR3 DNA reads as TGCGCCAGCAGCTTGATGCGGGCCACTAATGAAAAACTGTTTTTT.

The table lists this clone with a count of one. The genes are TRBV30 and TRBJ2-5; TRBD2 agrees at 11 bases. V lost 3 bases, J lost 4 bases, and 13 bases stayed unmatched. The CDR3 extends over 17 amino acids. Looked up from germline, CDR1 is GTSNPN and CDR2 is SVGIG (reference sequence). The CDR3 DNA reads TGTGCCTGGAGCGAGGAGCCCCGAGGACTAGCGGGAGAGACCCAGTACTTC. It translates to CAWSEEPRGLAGETQYF. The full variable domain, rest sourced from reference TRBV30 and TRBJ2-5, is SQTIHQWPATLVQPVGSPLSLECTVEGTSNPNLYWYRQAAGRGLQLLFYSVGIGQISSEVPQNLSASRPQDRQFILSSKKLLLSDSGFYLCAWSEEPRGLAGETQYFGPGTRLLVL.

This chain joins TRBV6-1 and TRBJ1-3, with a tentative D call TRBD1 (6 bases). Germline V lookup: CDR1 MNHNS, CDR2 SASEGT. V was clipped by 7 bases and J by 4 bases, with 17 bases between them. CDR3 length equals 15 residues. CDR3 residues: CASISGGPWGNTIYF. CDR3 DNA sequence: TGTGCCAGCATATCCGGGGGGCCTTGGGGAAACACCATATATTTT.

This rearrangement joins TRBV5-6 to TRBJ2-3; D gene ambiguous. V lost 2 bases, J lost 3 bases, and 16 bases lay in between. Germline assignment: CDR1 SGHDT and CDR2 YYEEEE. The CDR3 totals 16 residues. Here the CDR3 reads CASSFVAELYTDTQYF. The CDR3 DNA reads as TGTGCCAGCAGCTTTGTGGCCGAACTATATACAGATACGCAGTATTTT.

This sequence joins TRBV19 and TRBJ1-1; D gene ambiguous. CDR1 LNHDA and CDR2 SQIVND come from the germline V gene (reference sequence). This CDR3 has 14 amino acids. V lost 6 bases and J lost 11, with 22 bases in between. CDR3 sequence: CASRNTVGNSPAFF. The DNA for the CDR3 is TGTGCCAGTAGGAATACTGTGGGCAATTCCCCCGCTTTCTTT.

The chain couples TRBV27 to TRBJ2-3; D gene ambiguous. The V end lost 2 bases, the J end lost 0 bases, and 12 bases lay between the germline ends. The germline gives CDR1 MNHEY, CDR2 SMNVEV (reference sequence). The CDR3 runs to 16 residues. The CDR3 DNA reads TGTGCCAGCAGTTTAATCGGGTTCTCTAGCACAGATACGCAGTATTTT. Protein product: CASSLIGFSSTDTQYF.